This T cell receptor beta chain was identified during a study of blood T cell repertoires in COVID-19. On this clone: A junction end diverges from the germline sequence, so it may reflect a read error.

The CDR3 is made up of 16 amino acids. Per germline, CDR1 LNHDA and CDR2 SQIVND (reference sequence). How the authors handled the data: It was from reference gene primer amplification that nucleated cell counts were estimated. Some clones are missing from TCRdb's copy, which holds only in-frame ones; the method was immunoSEQ multiplex PCR. V and J calls and clone size follow that table, whereas D and trimming were derived from the DNA. The sample lists roughly 120,000 clones, about 80% occurring once. The sample comprised peripheral blood. The chain is built from TRBV19 and TRBJ1-4; TRBD1 matches at 8 bases. This clonotype originated in a woman aged 60 to 75 with acute or convalescent COVID-19. The CDR3 DNA reads TGTGCCAGTAGAAGGACAGGGAGGAAGGGCCCACTTTTCCGGCGATTT. Protein product: CASRRTGRKGPLFRRF. Filled out from reference TRBV19 and TRBJ1-4, the complete variable domain reads DGGITQSPKYLFRKEGQNVTLSCEQNLNHDAMYWYRQDPGQGLRLIYYSQIVNDFQKGDIAEGYSVSREKKESFPLTVTSAQKNPTAFYLCASRRTGRKGPLFRRFGSGTQLSVL.